This passage covers 30 T cell receptor beta chains from one sample sequenced in a study of cytomegalovirus exposure and HLA in healthy donors. This PCR relied on a set of 60 Vbeta primers and 13 Jbeta primers. Measured with immunoSEQ multiplex PCR; TCRdb has only the in-frame clones, and not every one. Its clone listing holds around 200,000 clones. Input material: PBMCs. The receptors here all came from a woman aged 30 to 39 in good health and CMV-seropositive.

The gene calls are TRBV19 and TRBJ2-1; possible D gene TRBD2, 6 bases. The CDR3 is made up of 15 amino acids. V gave up 7 bases and J gave up 0 bases, with 13 bases separating them. The germline V gene encodes CDR1 LNHDA and CDR2 SQIVND (reference sequence). The CDR3: CASTIGSSSYNEQFF. The CDR3 DNA follows: TGTGCCAGTACAATCGGGAGTAGCTCCTACAATGAGCAGTTCTTC.

The chain couples TRBV10-2 to TRBJ2-3; 13 bases line up with TRBD2. Germline CDR1 is WSHSY and CDR2 is SAAADI. V lost 9 bases and J lost 6; bases outside the gene matches: 3. The CDR3 sequence is 13 residues long. CDR3 DNA sequence: TGCGCCAGTGGACTAGCGGGAGATGATACGCAGTATTTT. It is translated as CASGLAGDDTQYF.

V usage is TRBV18 and J usage is TRBJ2-7; 9 bases are a match to TRBD1. The length of the CDR3 is 14 residues. With 4 bases clipped from V and 6 bases from J, the junction kept 7 bases outside the gene matches. Germline lookup yields CDR1 KGHSH and CDR2 LQKENI. The chain's CDR3 is CASSQQGALSEQYF. CDR3 nucleotides: TGTGCCAGCTCACAACAGGGGGCCCTCAGCGAGCAGTACTTC.

The chain recombines TRBV6-6 with TRBJ1-1, with a tentative D call TRBD1 (5 bases). This CDR3 has 13 residues. The ends were cut back, 6 bases at V and 1 base at J, with 9 bases in the middle. Germline CDR1 MNHNY, CDR2 SVGAGI (reference sequence). The CDR3 sequence is CASRSGKNTEAFF. CDR3 DNA: TGTGCCAGCAGGTCAGGGAAGAACACTGAAGCTTTCTTT.

The CDR3 bases are TGTGCCTGGAGTGCCCCGGGACAGGGCCAATTTGGCTCCTACGAGCAGTACTTC. It yields the protein CAWSAPGQGQFGSYEQYF. The chain carries TRBV30 and TRBJ2-7, with 9 bases that match TRBD1. The germline V gene encodes CDR1 GTSNPN and CDR2 SVGIG (reference sequence). V shed 1 base, J shed 0 bases, and the junction held 13 bases outside the gene matches. The CDR3 is 18 residues long.

The chain's CDR3 is CATSLGHINTEAFF. The CDR3 DNA reads as TGTGCCACCAGCCTGGGACACATTAACACTGAAGCTTTCTTT. V usage is TRBV15 and J usage is TRBJ1-1; D perhaps matches TRBD1 (6 bases). Trimming stripped 5 bases from V and 2 bases from J, with 12 bases between. CDR1 and CDR2 (germline): LNHNV, YYDKDF (reference sequence). This CDR3 contains 14 residues.

The CDR3, as DNA: TGTGCCAGCAGTTTAAACGGCGGCTACGAGCAGTACTTC. This encodes CASSLNGGYEQYF. The V and J genes are TRBV27 and TRBJ2-7, with no clear D. Per germline, CDR1 MNHEY and CDR2 SMNVEV (reference sequence). Trimming stripped 2 bases from V and 3 bases from J, with 8 bases between. CDR3 size: 13 residues.

The chain recombines TRBV29-1 with TRBJ2-7; 9 positions match TRBD2. Trimming at V came to 4 bases and at J to 3 bases, leaving 10 bases not matched to a gene. This CDR3 region has 15 residues. Germline V gene lookup returns CDR1 SQVTM and CDR2 ANQGSEA. CDR3 nucleotides: TGCAGCGTTGTAGTCGGCGGGAGGGTAGTCTACGAGCAGTACTTC. Encoded protein: CSVVVGGRVVYEQYF.

The rearrangement links TRBV18 to TRBJ2-4, with 8 bases identical to TRBD2. V lost 6 bases, J lost 7 bases, and 8 bases stayed unmatched. The germline V gene has CDR1 KGHSH and CDR2 LQKENI. The CDR3 consists of 14 residues. CDR3 protein: CASSPAGGGNIQYF. CDR3 DNA sequence: TGTGCCAGCTCGCCTGCGGGGGGCGGGAACATTCAGTACTTC. Full variable domain (rest looked up from reference TRBV18 and TRBJ2-4): NAGVMQNPRHLVRRRGQEARLRCSPMKGHSHVYWYRQLPEEGLKFMVYLQKENIIDESGMPKERFSAEFPKEGPSILRIQQVVRGDSAAYFCASSPAGGGNIQYFGAGTRLSVL.

The J gene is TRBJ2-7, the V gene TRBV5-1; 7 bases fit TRBD1. The ends lost 0 bases at V and 6 bases at J; junction bases unmatched: 6. The CDR3 is 14 residues long. The germline gives CDR1 SGHRS, CDR2 YFSETQ. The CDR3 DNA sequence: TGCGCCAGCAGCTTGGCCCTAGGGGGCGGCGAGCAGTACTTC. It is translated as CASSLALGGGEQYF.

CDR3 region: CAITSRANTDTQYF. The CDR3 region has the DNA TGTGCCATCACCTCGAGAGCGAACACAGATACGCAGTATTTT. The chain is built from TRBV10-3 and TRBJ2-3; D not certain. Trimming removed 7 bases at V and 2 bases at J, with 13 bases between. CDR3 length: 14 amino acids. Germline V gene sequence: CDR1 ENHRY, CDR2 SYGVKD.

CDR3 DNA: TGTGCCAGCTCTTCAAATCGGGAAGAGACCCAGTACTTC. Its protein product is CASSSNREETQYF. The V gene is TRBV18, the J gene TRBJ2-5, with unresolved D. Germline V gene sequence: CDR1 KGHSH, CDR2 LQKENI. The CDR3 is made up of 13 amino acids. Trimming pared 6 bases from V and 3 bases from J, leaving 11 bases between.

This chain uses TRBV7-9 with TRBJ2-5; 8 nucleotides line up with TRBD2. With V trimmed by 5 bases and J by 5 bases, 10 bases remained unmatched. Germline V gene sequence: CDR1 SEHNR, CDR2 FQNEAQ (reference sequence). There are 15 residues in the CDR3. The CDR3 loop is CASSPPRGGLETQYF. CDR3 sequence (DNA): TGTGCCAGCAGCCCACCCCGGGGGGGCTTGGAGACCCAGTACTTC.

The V gene is TRBV2, the J gene TRBJ2-1; TRBD2 might be the D (6 bases). CDR1 and CDR2 (germline): SNHLY, FYNNEI. This CDR3 is 13 amino acids long. The germline V and J ends were trimmed by 6 bases and 5 bases, with 11 bases remaining between them. For the CDR3, the DNA is TGTGCCAGCAGGGGACTGGTCCACAATGAGCAGTTCTTC. This gives the protein CASRGLVHNEQFF.

The chain combines TRBV19 with TRBJ2-2, with D possibly TRBD1 on 6 matching bases. Trimming left V 10 bases short and J 5 bases short, with 17 bases between. The germline gives CDR1 LNHDA, CDR2 SQIVND (reference sequence). The CDR3 loop spans 14 amino acids. CDR3 amino acids: CAMETGTSTGELFF. Written as DNA, the CDR3 is TGTGCCATGGAGACCGGGACAAGTACCGGGGAGCTGTTTTTT.

The chain combines TRBV28 with TRBJ2-7, with D perhaps matching TRBD1 (6 bases). The CDR3 spans 19 residues. The ends were cut back, 4 bases at V and 1 base at J, with 26 bases in the middle. CDR1 is MDHEN and CDR2 is SYDVKM in the germline V gene. The CDR3 DNA sequence: TGTGCCAGCAGTTGGACAGCTCCTTTTATTGACTCTCCTTCCTACGAGCAGTACTTC. Its translation is CASSWTAPFIDSPSYEQYF.

This sequence joins TRBV5-6 and TRBJ1-2; TRBD1 matches at 8 bases. CDR1 SGHDT and CDR2 YYEEEE come from the germline V gene. The junction had 15 bases not matched to a gene; V was cut back by 4 bases and J by 4 bases. There are 17 residues in the CDR3. The CDR3 loop is CASSLGQGGRVFYGYTF. In nucleotides, the CDR3 is TGTGCCAGCAGCCTAGGACAGGGTGGTCGAGTGTTCTATGGCTACACCTTC.

The gene calls are TRBV4-3 and TRBJ2-7; 7 bases are a match to TRBD2. The V gene end was trimmed by 0 bases and the J gene end by 3 bases; junction bases not matched to a gene: 8. The germline gives CDR1 LGHNA, CDR2 YSLEER. This CDR3 spans 16 amino acids. The CDR3 spells CASSQDRSSGGYEQYF. DNA of the CDR3: TGCGCCAGCAGCCAAGATCGTAGCTCGGGGGGCTACGAGCAGTACTTC.

V gene TRBV5-1 combines with J gene TRBJ2-3; TRBD2 matches at 14 bases. The germline V gene has CDR1 SGHRS and CDR2 YFSETQ. Unmatched junction bases numbered 7, after V lost 3 bases and J lost 4 bases. The CDR3 runs to 17 residues. CDR3 sequence reads: CASSSRTSGGFADTQYF. In DNA, the CDR3 is TGCGCCAGCAGCTCCCGGACTAGCGGGGGGTTTGCAGATACGCAGTATTTT.

The chain uses TRBV6-1 and TRBJ1-2, with 8 bases that match TRBD1. The CDR3 has 14 amino acids. Trimming cost V 4 bases and J 4 bases; bases outside gene matches: 5. Germline V CDR1 and CDR2: MNHNS, SASEGT. CDR3: CASSAGTGLYGYTF. CDR3 sequence (DNA): TGTGCCAGCAGTGCCGGGACAGGTCTCTATGGCTACACCTTC.

This chain links TRBV27 with TRBJ1-2; 8 bases agree with TRBD1. Losses at the gene ends were 6 bases for V and 4 bases for J; bases not matched to a gene: 16. CDR1 and CDR2 from the germline V gene are MNHEY and SMNVEV (reference sequence). The length of the CDR3 is 17 residues. The CDR3 coding sequence is TGTGCCAGCAGACCAGGACAGGGCATGCCCATTGGCTATGGCTACACCTTC. It yields the protein CASRPGQGMPIGYGYTF.

The rearrangement joins TRBV6-6 to TRBJ1-1; D is unresolved. The ends were cut back, 4 bases at V and 5 bases at J, with 11 bases in the middle. The CDR3 has 13 amino acids. The germline V gene has CDR1 MNHNY and CDR2 SVGAGI (reference sequence). The DNA of the CDR3 is TGTGCCAGCAGTTCCCCTCTCGGGACTGAAGCTTTCTTT. The encoded protein is CASSSPLGTEAFF.

This chain connects TRBV21-1 to TRBJ1-4; the D call in the table, TRBD1, was not verified against the DNA. TRBV21-1 constitutes a pseudogene. The CDR3 length is 17 residues. CDR3 nucleotides: TGTGCCAGCAGCAAATTAGGGGACAGGGGGCCCAATGAAAAACTGTTTTTT. Amino acids: CASSKLGDRGPNEKLFF.

The chain uses TRBV7-9 and TRBJ1-6, with D hard to call. Germline CDR1 SEHNR, CDR2 FQNEAQ (reference sequence). The CDR3 extends over 16 amino acids. Trimming pared 1 base from V and 0 bases from J, leaving 7 bases between. The CDR3 is CASSLGTGSYNSPLHF. CDR3 DNA: TGTGCCAGCAGCTTAGGAACGGGCTCCTATAATTCACCCCTCCACTTT.

V is TRBV10-1 and J is TRBJ1-2; 7 bases line up with TRBD1. Germline CDR1 WNHNN, CDR2 SYGVQD (reference sequence). V gave up 0 bases and J gave up 3 bases; unmatched junction bases: 10. This CDR3 spans 17 amino acids. The DNA for the CDR3 is TGCGCCAGCAGTGAGTCGCGGGGCCAGGGGGACTACTATGGCTACACCTTC. Translating it yields CASSESRGQGDYYGYTF.

In DNA, the CDR3 is TGTGCCAGCAGACTACAGGGGGGCACTGAAGCTTTCTTT. This encodes CASRLQGGTEAFF. This rearrangement joins TRBV6-5 to TRBJ1-1; 8 bases agree with TRBD1. CDR3 length equals 13 residues. Germline loops: CDR1 MNHEY, CDR2 SVGAGI. V lost 6 bases to trimming and J lost 4 bases; unmatched junction nucleotides: 4.

The genes are TRBV15 and TRBJ2-7; 7 bases match TRBD1. The CDR3 loop spans 16 amino acids. Germline-derived CDR1 and CDR2 are LNHNV and YYDKDF (reference sequence). V lost 0 bases to trimming and J lost 2 bases; unmatched junction nucleotides: 7. CDR3 residues: CATSRERTGLTYEQYF. CDR3 nucleotides: TGTGCCACCAGCAGAGAAAGGACAGGTCTAACCTACGAGCAGTACTTC.

This chain uses TRBV4-2 with TRBJ2-3; a weak D match, TRBD1 (6 bases). This CDR3 has 18 amino acids. V lost 0 bases and J lost 2, with 18 bases in between. Germline V gives CDR1 LGHNA, CDR2 YNFKEQ. Written as DNA, the CDR3 is TGTGCCAGCAGCCAAGAACTAAGGGGGACCCATTACACAGATACGCAGTATTTT. Translation gives CASSQELRGTHYTDTQYF.

The rearrangement joins TRBV6-6 to TRBJ2-7, with TRBD1 matching over 8 bases. V shed 3 bases and J 2 bases; nucleotides not matched to a gene: 3. Germline values: CDR1 MNHNY, CDR2 SVGAGI (reference sequence). The CDR3 spans 14 residues. In DNA form, the CDR3 reads TGTGCCAGCAGTTATGACAGGGGCCCCTACGAGCAGTACTTC. Amino acids: CASSYDRGPYEQYF.

V is TRBV18 and J is TRBJ2-6; D not resolved. CDR3 length: 18 residues. Germline V lookup: CDR1 KGHSH, CDR2 LQKENI. Trimming cost V 6 bases and J 0 bases, with 18 bases left between them. Here the CDR3 reads CASSSTASYLSGANVLTF. Here the CDR3 DNA reads TGTGCCAGCTCTTCGACTGCTTCATACCTCTCTGGGGCCAACGTCCTGACTTTC.